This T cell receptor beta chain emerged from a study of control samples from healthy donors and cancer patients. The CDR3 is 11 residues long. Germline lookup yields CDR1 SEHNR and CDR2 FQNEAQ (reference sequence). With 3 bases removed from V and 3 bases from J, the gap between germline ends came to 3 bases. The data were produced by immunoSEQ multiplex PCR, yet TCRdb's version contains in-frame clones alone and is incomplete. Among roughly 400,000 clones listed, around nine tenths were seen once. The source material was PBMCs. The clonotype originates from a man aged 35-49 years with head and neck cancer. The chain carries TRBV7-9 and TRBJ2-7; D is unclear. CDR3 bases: TGTGCCAGCAGCTTTAACTACGAGCAGTACTTC. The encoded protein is CASSFNYEQYF. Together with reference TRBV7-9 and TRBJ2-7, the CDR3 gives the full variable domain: DTGVSQNPRHKITKRGQNVTFRCDPISEHNRLYWYRQTLGQGPEFLTYFQNEAQLEKSRLLSDRFSAERPKGSFSTLEIQRTEQGDSAMYLCASSFNYEQYFGPGTRLTVT.